The entry below describes one T cell receptor (beta chain). No antigen is known for it. Per-base quality was not reported, and no clone a single base away is much larger than it. Each collaborating institution followed its own protocols to collect whole blood in K2EDTA tubes. For TCRbeta analysis, collaborators shipped samples in one of three forms: frozen whole blood, isolated PBMCs, or DNA extracted from either of those sample types. Including cysteine and phenylalanine, the CDR3 has 14 amino acids. Just CDR3 DNA is preserved here, 42 bases in frame from base 1. Taken from the germline V gene, the CDR1 and CDR2 loops are SQVTM and ANQGSEA. Trimming costs V 4 bases and J 7 bases, and their ends lie 17 bases apart. TCRbeta CDR3 regions were amplified from genomic DNA using the immunoSEQ Assay, a bias-controlled multiplex PCR. As for the authors' bioinformatics: Within the assay, amplification of reference gene primers was used to estimate how many nucleated cells each sample contained. To quantify the absolute abundance of each unique TCRbeta CDR3 rearrangement, sequence reads were collapsed and filtered. For each sample, productive Simpson clonality was calculated by taking the square root of Simpson's diversity index across productive rearrangements. TCRdb carries this immuneACCESS record with in-frame sequences only. Its versions omit some clonotypes, under half of them owing to an unresolved V gene in the studies checked, with the rest unexplained. Clone size and the V and J calls come from that table; the DNA yielded D and trimming. The sample profile shows fewer than 180,000 clones; 87% of them were found once. The top ten constitute less than 4.5% of the sample.

This sample is drawn from a study of blood T cell repertoires in COVID-19 (dated by TCRdb to 2020 to 2022). With respect to the entire study: Samples covering the acute and convalescent phases of COVID-19 were provided by collaborators in the United States, Italy and Spain. The prospective study material was composed of cDNA or gDNA derived from T cells, B-cell-depleted T cells, or PBMCs. The dataset comprised deeply sampled blood TCRbeta repertoires from subjects exposed to, actively infected with, or recovered from COVID-19. A freely available public database, intended as a resource for researchers studying the immune response to SARS-CoV-2, is where the repertoires were released. Samples came from the ongoing ImmuneRACE study (first 160 participants) plus 1,254 subjects from 6 global collaborators. Sample metadata almost always included a de-identified subject ID, COVID-19 status, age in years and sex. Where available, HLA class I and class II types were taken from metadata supplied by the sample provider and were not determined by assay-based typing.

Findings and caveats that apply to the study as a whole: How much clinical and demographic metadata was included differed by source and by participant, and the metadata was provided uncurated.

This clonotype was sampled from a woman in her sixties with active or convalescent COVID-19. The sequence links TRBV29-1 to TRBJ2-1; the D region possibly corresponds to TRBD2 (6 bases align). Sequencing used peripheral blood. The nucleotide sequence is given as TGCAGCGTTGTAGTGGGTAGCGGAGAGAATGAGCAGTTCTTC. Its protein is CSVVVGSGENEQFF.